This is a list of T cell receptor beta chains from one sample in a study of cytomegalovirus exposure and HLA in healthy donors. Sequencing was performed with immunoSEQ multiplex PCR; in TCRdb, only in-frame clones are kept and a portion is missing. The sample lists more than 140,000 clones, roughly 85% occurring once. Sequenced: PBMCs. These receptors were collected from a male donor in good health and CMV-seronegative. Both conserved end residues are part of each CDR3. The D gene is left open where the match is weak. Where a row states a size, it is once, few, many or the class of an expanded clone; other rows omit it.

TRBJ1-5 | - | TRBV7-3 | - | CASAYNSNQPQHF | TGTGCCAGCGCCTATAATAGCAATCAGCCCCAGCATTTT
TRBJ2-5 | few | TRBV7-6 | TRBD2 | CASSSQAPGLAGSLRETQYF | TGTGCCAGCAGCTCCCAGGCACCGGGACTAGCGGGATCTTTACGAGAGACCCAGTACTTC
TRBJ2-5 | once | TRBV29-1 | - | CSVDGGEETQYF | TGCAGCGTTGACGGGGGAGAGGAGACCCAGTACTTC
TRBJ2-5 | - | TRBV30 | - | CACSGDQETQYF | TGTGCCTGTTCAGGGGATCAAGAGACCCAGTACTTC
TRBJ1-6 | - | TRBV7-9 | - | CASSEDKYNSPLHF | TGTGCCAGCAGCGAGGACAAATATAATTCACCCCTCCACTTT
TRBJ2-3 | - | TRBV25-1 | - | CASSEYRGADTQYF | TGTGCCAGCAGTGAATATCGCGGGGCAGATACGCAGTATTTT
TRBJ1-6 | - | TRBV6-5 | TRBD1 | CASSPGTAYNSPLHF | TGTGCCAGCAGTCCCGGGACAGCTTATAATTCACCCCTCCACTTT
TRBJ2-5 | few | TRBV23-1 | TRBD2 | CASSQSGGFRETQYF | TGCGCCAGCAGTCAATCGGGGGGGTTTAGAGAGACCCAGTACTTC
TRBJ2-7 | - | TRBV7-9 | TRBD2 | CSSSLGPTSGSSYEQYF | TGTTCCAGCAGCTTAGGTCCCACTAGCGGGAGCTCCTACGAGCAGTACTTC
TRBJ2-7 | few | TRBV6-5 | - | CASTPPGLSYEQYF | TGTGCCAGCACTCCCCCGGGATTATCCTACGAGCAGTACTTC
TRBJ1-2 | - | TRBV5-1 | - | CASSLSRSGNGYTF | TGCGCCAGCAGCTTGTCACGGTCAGGGAATGGCTACACCTTC
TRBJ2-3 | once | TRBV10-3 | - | CASGQGLDTQYF | TGTGCCTCGGGCCAGGGGCTAGATACGCAGTATTTT
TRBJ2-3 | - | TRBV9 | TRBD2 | CASSFGLAPTPQYF | TGTGCCAGCAGCTTTGGACTAGCCCCAACCCCGCAGTATTTT
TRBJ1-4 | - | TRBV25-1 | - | CASSELGLNNEKLFF | TGTGCCAGCAGTGAATTGGGGCTGAATAATGAAAAACTGTTTTTT
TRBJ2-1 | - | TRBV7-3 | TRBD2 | CASSWLGGNEQFF | TGTGCCAGCAGTTGGCTGGGGGGGAATGAGCAGTTCTTC
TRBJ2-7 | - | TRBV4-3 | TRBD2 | CASSGGTSGPYEQYF | TGCGCCAGCAGCGGCGGGACTAGCGGCCCCTACGAGCAGTACTTC
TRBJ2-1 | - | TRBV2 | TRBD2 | CASSLSEGLAGKEQFF | TGTGCCAGCAGCTTGTCGGAGGGACTAGCGGGAAAGGAGCAGTTCTTC
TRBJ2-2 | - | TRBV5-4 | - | CASSLGTRDTGELFF | TGTGCCAGCAGCTTAGGAACTAGGGACACCGGGGAGCTGTTTTTT
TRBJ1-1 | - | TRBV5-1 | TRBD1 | CASSFIRGLTEAFF | TGCGCCAGCAGCTTCATCAGGGGGCTGACTGAAGCTTTCTTT
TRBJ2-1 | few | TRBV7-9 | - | CSSSLVPGEGYNEQFF | TGTTCCAGCAGCTTAGTTCCGGGAGAGGGTTACAATGAGCAGTTCTTC
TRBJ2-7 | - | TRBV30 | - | CAWRGRGRQSYEQYF | TGTGCCTGGAGAGGAAGGGGCAGGCAATCATACGAGCAGTACTTC
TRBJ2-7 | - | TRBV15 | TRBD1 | CATSRDITQGQGHSYEQYF | TGTGCCACCAGCAGAGATATCACACAGGGGCAGGGGCACTCCTACGAGCAGTACTTC